Listed below are T cell receptor beta chains from one sample, sequenced in a study of T-cell reconstitution after alpha-beta-depleted transplantation in children. TCRdb reprocessed the PCR reads via MiXCR and lists one record per CDR3 protein. This table holds 500,000 or so distinct CDR3 sequences, less than 35% found once. The material was PBMCs from the stem cell graft donor, obtained from the stem cell graft. The origin of the receptors is a human donor who donated a stem cell graft to a child with aplastic anemia. CDR3s include the opening cysteine and the closing phenylalanine or tryptophan. The order of the fields is D gene, J gene, clone size, CDR3 length, V gene, CDR3 DNA, CDR3 protein. A D gene is named only where the DNA matches it firmly. Not all rows give a size; the values are once, few, many and, for expanded clones, a class.

d_gene: NA
j_gene: TRBJ2-5
abundance: NA
len: 12
v_gene: TRBV29-1
CDR3nt: TGCAGCGTCACAGGGGAGGGAGAGACCCAGTACTTC
CDR3aa: CSVTGEGETQYF

d_gene: NA
j_gene: TRBJ1-2
abundance: NA
len: 13
v_gene: TRBV29-1
CDR3nt: TGCAGCGTTAGGGAAGCCGAGAACTATGGCTACACCTTC
CDR3aa: CSVREAENYGYTF

d_gene: NA
j_gene: TRBJ2-7
abundance: few
len: 14
v_gene: TRBV7-2
CDR3nt: TGTGCCAGCACCCTGGGCCGTCTGGGTACCGAGCAGTACTTC
CDR3aa: CASTLGRLGTEQYF

d_gene: TRBD1
j_gene: TRBJ1-2
abundance: NA
len: 16
v_gene: TRBV7-2
CDR3nt: TGTGCCAGCAGCTTCTATCAGGGGGCGGCCCCTGATGGCTACACCTTC
CDR3aa: CASSFYQGAAPDGYTF

d_gene: TRBD1
j_gene: TRBJ2-7
abundance: few
len: 13
v_gene: TRBV29-1
CDR3nt: TGCAGCGTTGCGGGCAGGGGGCCCAACGAGCAGTACTTC
CDR3aa: CSVAGRGPNEQYF

d_gene: NA
j_gene: TRBJ2-1
abundance: few
len: 14
v_gene: TRBV20-1
CDR3nt: TGCAGTGCCACCGAGGGCGGCGCCAGGGGTGAGCAGTTCTTC
CDR3aa: CSATEGGARGEQFF

d_gene: NA
j_gene: TRBJ2-3
abundance: few
len: 16
v_gene: TRBV6-2/TRBV6-3
CDR3nt: TGTGCCAGCAGTCCTGGCGGTAGCGACCTCACAGATACGCAGTATTTT
CDR3aa: CASSPGGSDLTDTQYF

d_gene: NA
j_gene: TRBJ2-5
abundance: few
len: 11
v_gene: TRBV20-1
CDR3nt: TGCAGTGCAACAGGAGAGGAGACCCAGTACTTC
CDR3aa: CSATGEETQYF

d_gene: TRBD2
j_gene: TRBJ2-1
abundance: NA
len: 14
v_gene: TRBV20-1
CDR3nt: TGCAGTGCTACGGGACTAGCGGCCTACAATGAGCAGTTCTTC
CDR3aa: CSATGLAAYNEQFF

d_gene: NA
j_gene: TRBJ2-1
abundance: NA
len: 14
v_gene: TRBV12-3/TRBV12-4
CDR3nt: TGTGCCAGCCTCCGGGACTTCTCCTACAATGAGCAGTTCTTC
CDR3aa: CASLRDFSYNEQFF

d_gene: NA
j_gene: TRBJ2-3
abundance: NA
len: 14
v_gene: TRBV6-1
CDR3nt: TGTGCCAGCAGTGAATACATGGAAGAAGTCACGCAGTATTTT
CDR3aa: CASSEYMEEVTQYF

d_gene: TRBD1
j_gene: TRBJ2-3
abundance: few
len: 14
v_gene: TRBV25-1
CDR3nt: TGTGCCAGCAATAACAGGGGGCTAGCGGATACGCAGTATTTT
CDR3aa: CASNNRGLADTQYF

d_gene: NA
j_gene: TRBJ1-1
abundance: NA
len: 15
v_gene: TRBV5-1
CDR3nt: TGCGCCAGCAGCTTCCGTTCCGGTTCTTACACTGAAGCTTTCTTT
CDR3aa: CASSFRSGSYTEAFF

d_gene: NA
j_gene: TRBJ2-3
abundance: few
len: 12
v_gene: TRBV6-6
CDR3nt: TGTGCCAGCAGTTACTACGGAGATACGCAGTATTTT
CDR3aa: CASSYYGDTQYF

d_gene: TRBD1
j_gene: TRBJ1-1
abundance: NA
len: 17
v_gene: TRBV7-2
CDR3nt: TGTGCCAGCAGCTCCGGTCCCGGGACAGGTTCTGTTGCTGAAGCTTTCTTT
CDR3aa: CASSSGPGTGSVAEAFF

d_gene: TRBD1
j_gene: TRBJ1-6
abundance: NA
len: 14
v_gene: TRBV30
CDR3nt: TGTGCCTGGAGTAGGGGACAGGGTTCCTCACCCCTCCACTTT
CDR3aa: CAWSRGQGSSPLHF

d_gene: NA
j_gene: TRBJ1-1
abundance: NA
len: 15
v_gene: TRBV28
CDR3nt: TGTGCCAGCAGTTTCTTCGACCTCCCAAACACTGAAGCTTTCTTT
CDR3aa: CASSFFDLPNTEAFF

d_gene: NA
j_gene: TRBJ1-1
abundance: NA
len: 13
v_gene: TRBV29-1
CDR3nt: TGCAGCGGGACGGGAGGATCGTCCACTGAAGCTTTCTTT
CDR3aa: CSGTGGSSTEAFF

d_gene: NA
j_gene: TRBJ2-2
abundance: NA
len: 13
v_gene: TRBV7-2
CDR3nt: TGTGCCAGCAGCCAGAGTGGTGCCGGGGAGCTGTTTTTT
CDR3aa: CASSQSGAGELFF

d_gene: NA
j_gene: TRBJ2-5
abundance: NA
len: 13
v_gene: TRBV20-1
CDR3nt: TGCAGTGCTGGGAACCCCCGTGAGGAGACCCAGTACTTC
CDR3aa: CSAGNPREETQYF

d_gene: TRBD1
j_gene: TRBJ1-6
abundance: NA
len: 16
v_gene: TRBV10-2
CDR3nt: TGCGCCAGCAGGGAGACAGGGGGAGGCTATAATTCACCCCTCCACTTT
CDR3aa: CASRETGGGYNSPLHF

d_gene: TRBD1
j_gene: TRBJ1-6
abundance: few
len: 14
v_gene: TRBV12-3/TRBV12-4
CDR3nt: TGTGCCAGCAGTTCTGGACAGGGATGGTCACCCCTCCACTTT
CDR3aa: CASSSGQGWSPLHF